This T cell receptor (beta chain) was identified during a study of cytomegalovirus exposure and HLA in healthy donors. Overall study: Inside one of the first data releases sat about 85 million unique TCRs taken from HLA-typed donors.

The CDR3 is 13 residues long. CDR1 is PRHDT, CDR2 FYEKMQ, per germline (reference sequence). The PCR contained 60 Vbeta and 13 Jbeta primers. Profiling relied on immunoSEQ multiplex PCR, and the TCRdb table lists in-frame clones only, not all of them. The repertoire includes 26,000 or so clones, 79% of them detected once, and roughly 4.3% sits in the top ten. The source is a male donor in good health and CMV-seronegative. The sequencing input was PBMCs. The genes are TRBV13 and TRBJ2-5; D is ambiguous. The DNA end favors TRBJ2-7, so the J call may be wrong. The CDR3: CASSLDRSYEQYF. CDR3 DNA: TGTGCCAGCAGCTTAGACCGTTCCTACGAGCAGTACTTC.